Sequencing of this TCR beta chain was carried out in a study of cytomegalovirus exposure and HLA in healthy donors (dated by TCRdb to the late 2010s). The study in broad terms: A later analysis indicated that the 130 or so validation repertoires were generated on the platform also employed for the roughly 730 repertoires of the first cohort. High-throughput TCR immunosequencing, statistical association of individual TCRs with disease status, and machine learning were combined to predict cytomegalovirus infection status. The study was designed to test whether signatures of past pathogen exposure could be identified by cataloging public T cell receptors. A separate validation cohort of approximately 120 different subjects was used in addition to the 666-subject first cohort. What the research found in general, with its limitations: A few of the identified cytomegalovirus-associated TCR beta chains were confirmed in vitro to be specific for cytomegalovirus antigens. In the study, around 150 TCR beta chains were listed as associated with cytomegalovirus. According to the authors, the approach could potentially be generalized to other disease states and immunological phenotypes. Cytomegalovirus status was reported to be diagnosed by the classifier with high specificity and sensitivity in both the original and validation cohorts. A later analysis had no HLA typing for the validation cohort, so co-occurrence there was scored across all 110 or so repertoires. Subsequent analysis determined that TCRs grouped into clusters in the first cohort also showed a tendency toward co-occurrence across the roughly 110 validation repertoires, and 85% to 95% of cluster scores exceeded 0. Most TCR sequences were observed very rarely across donors, whereas some public TCRs were present in many individuals.

This clone has only one observation. Its antigen remains unidentified. Per-base qualities were not stored, and no clone one base away is much larger. Taken from the germline V gene, the CDR1 and CDR2 loops are SGHNT and YENEEA. V gives up 1 base and J gives up 1 base, and the segment between their germline ends measures 13 bases. From the cysteine up to the phenylalanine, the CDR3 has a length of 16 residues. Of all the DNA, just the CDR3 is kept, 48 bases in frame from base 1. The library was obtained by the immunoSEQ multiplex PCR assay. Regarding the original processing steps: A statistical classification framework was built to diagnose cytomegalovirus status from the catalog of TCR beta chain sequences. What TCRdb holds here is the immuneACCESS table cut down to in-frame rearrangements. Part of the clones is not present; checked against another copy, under half of the missing clones reflect an unresolved V gene, and the others are unexplained. V and J calls and clone size are copied from that table; D and trimming were computed from the DNA. The sample table records roughly 100,000 clones; 70% to 90% of these occur just once. 3% to 4% of the sample is held by the ten biggest clonotypes.

Donors formed part of the validation cohort, which comprised 120 subjects and was distinct from the first cohort of 550 to 850 subjects. The chain is made from TRBV11-3 and TRBJ1-1; TRBD1 could be the D gene, as 5 bases match. The source material was PBMCs. This clonotype originated in a young woman in good health and CMV-seropositive. The CDR3 region: CASSLVLWTTNTEAFF. Read as DNA, the sequence is TGTGCCAGCAGCTTAGTATTATGGACAACGAACACTGAAGCTTTCTTT.